The rows below give T cell receptor beta chains drawn from one sample of a study of blood T cell repertoires in COVID-19. Using immunoSEQ multiplex PCR, the repertoire was profiled, and TCRdb retains in-frame clones only, with some absent. In the table there are 150,000 to 200,000 clones, about 85% of which are singletons. Sequences were obtained from PBMCs or T cells enriched from blood (not recorded which). These receptors were collected from a woman in her 50s who had recovered from COVID-19. CDR3s include the opening cysteine and the closing phenylalanine or tryptophan. D genes are given only for firm matches. Clone size appears in some rows only: once, few, many, or a class for an expanded clone.

j_call d_call clone_size v_call cdr3_aa cdr3_nt
TRBJ1-5 TRBD1 . TRBV5-4 CASSSGTDRNQPQHF TGTGCCAGCAGCTCCGGGACAGACCGCAATCAGCCCCAGCATTTT
TRBJ2-5 TRBD1 . TRBV3-1/TRBV3-2 CASSLSGTGKETQYF TGTGCCAGCAGCCTTTCCGGGACAGGGAAAGAGACCCAGTACTTC
TRBJ1-1 . . TRBV5-1 CASSPSPDRRNTEAFF TGCGCCAGCAGCCCGAGTCCCGACAGGAGGAACACTGAAGCTTTCTTT
TRBJ1-1 . . TRBV7-8 CASSLDSRAAEAFF TGTGCCAGCAGCTTAGACTCCCGCGCCGCTGAAGCTTTCTTT
TRBJ1-6 . once TRBV10-3 CAISPQGENSPLHF TGTGCCATCAGTCCGCAGGGCGAGAATTCACCCCTCCACTTT
TRBJ2-7 . . TRBV15 CATSRDKGTYEQYF TGTGCCACCAGCAGAGATAAGGGGACCTACGAGCAGTACTTC
TRBJ2-7 . . TRBV6-5 CASSYDKPPYEQYF TGTGCCAGCAGTTACGACAAACCCCCCTACGAGCAGTACTTC
TRBJ2-7 TRBD1 . TRBV6-5 CASSYRGQGGSYEQYF TGTGCCAGCAGTTACCGGGGACAGGGGGGCTCCTACGAGCAGTACTTC
TRBJ1-1 . . TRBV7-2 CASSLPPGMNTEAFF TGTGCCAGCAGCTTACCCCCGGGGATGAACACTGAAGCTTTCTTT
TRBJ1-1 . . TRBV29-1 CSAARSDTEAFF TGCAGCGCAGCCCGGTCGGACACTGAAGCTTTCTTT
TRBJ2-1 . . TRBV5-4 CASSLGSGVGGNEQFF TGTGCCAGCAGCTTGGGATCCGGGGTTGGAGGCAATGAGCAGTTCTTC
TRBJ2-5 . . TRBV27 CASSQDLETQYF TGTGCCAGCAGTCAGGATCTGGAGACCCAGTACTTC
TRBJ1-1 . . TRBV10-2 CATREEPEAFF TGCGCCACCCGTGAGGAGCCTGAAGCTTTCTTT
TRBJ1-4 TRBD1 once TRBV4-1 CASSQADREWEKLFF TGCGCCAGCAGCCAGGCTGACAGGGAGTGGGAAAAACTGTTTTTT
TRBJ1-1 TRBD1 . TRBV7-8 CASRPGQANTEAFF TGTGCCAGCAGGCCAGGACAGGCGAACACTGAAGCTTTCTTT
TRBJ2-3 TRBD2 . TRBV11-2 CASSLDWASGGASDTQYF TGTGCCAGCAGCTTAGATTGGGCCAGCGGGGGGGCATCGGATACGCAGTATTTT
TRBJ2-5 . . TRBV18 CASSPFNSQETQYF TGTGCCAGCTCACCATTTAACAGCCAAGAGACCCAGTACTTC
TRBJ2-4 . . TRBV11-3 CASSLNNLVGAQYF TGTGCCAGCAGCTTAAACAACCTCGTGGGGGCTCAGTACTTC
TRBJ2-2 TRBD2 . TRBV7-9 CASSLTSGNTGELFF TGTGCCAGCAGCTTAACTAGCGGTAACACCGGGGAGCTGTTTTTT
TRBJ1-5 . . TRBV9 CASSVDGHTNQPQHF TGTGCCAGCAGCGTAGACGGACACACCAATCAGCCCCAGCATTTT
TRBJ1-2 TRBD1 . TRBV3-1/TRBV3-2 CASSQVSRTGGGYTF TGTGCCAGCAGCCAAGTTTCCAGGACAGGGGGCGGCTACACCTTC
TRBJ2-7 TRBD1 . TRBV11-2 CASSLSFADRGYEQYF TGTGCCAGCAGCTTATCGTTTGCCGACAGGGGCTACGAGCAGTACTTC
TRBJ2-3 . . TRBV5-6 CASSLVGDTQYF TGTGCCAGCAGCTTGGTCGGGGATACGCAGTATTTT
TRBJ2-2 . . TRBV27 CASSYTLAGELFF TGTGCCAGCAGTTATACATTGGCCGGGGAGCTGTTTTTT
TRBJ1-4 TRBD1 . TRBV2 CASKRDRTNEKLFF TGTGCCAGCAAACGGGACAGAACTAATGAAAAACTGTTTTTT
TRBJ2-4 . . TRBV27 CASSLARLAKNIQYF TGTGCCAGCAGTTTAGCGCGGCTAGCCAAAAACATTCAGTACTTC
TRBJ2-7 . . TRBV7-2 CASSFPGNYEQYF TGTGCCAGCAGCTTCCCAGGGAACTACGAGCAGTACTTC
TRBJ1-1 TRBD1 . TRBV7-2 CASSHSRDRGPNTEAFF TGTGCCAGCAGCCACTCCCGGGACAGGGGGCCGAACACTGAAGCTTTCTTT
TRBJ2-3 TRBD2 . TRBV7-9 CASSYSGGARDTQYF TGTGCCAGCAGCTATAGCGGGGGGGCCAGGGATACGCAGTATTTT
TRBJ2-5 TRBD1 . TRBV7-6 CASSSGQGGKETQYF TGTGCCAGCAGCTCGGGACAGGGGGGAAAAGAGACCCAGTACTTC
TRBJ2-3 . . TRBV9 CASSVSGPSDTQYF TGTGCCAGCAGCGTATCAGGGCCCTCTGATACGCAGTATTTT
TRBJ1-6 . few TRBV10-3 CAISEQGRDSPLHF TGTGCCATCAGTGAGCAGGGGCGAGATTCACCCCTCCACTTT
TRBJ2-3 TRBD2 . TRBV5-5 CASSESGTRTDTQYF TGTGCCAGCAGCGAGAGCGGGACCCGCACAGATACGCAGTATTTT
TRBJ2-7 TRBD1 once TRBV19 CASSLLGTGDYEQYF TGTGCCAGTAGCCTTCTAGGGACAGGGGATTACGAGCAGTACTTC
TRBJ1-2 . . TRBV2 CASSDRASYGYTF TGTGCCAGCAGTGACAGGGCATCCTATGGCTACACCTTC
TRBJ2-7 . few TRBV28 CASSLQGPYEQYF TGTGCCAGCAGTTTACAGGGTCCCTACGAGCAGTACTTC
TRBJ1-4 . . TRBV5-1 CASRDNSLNEKLFF TGCGCCAGCAGGGACAACAGCTTGAATGAAAAACTGTTTTTT
TRBJ2-2 TRBD1 . TRBV7-8 CASSGTGYTGELFF TGTGCCAGCAGCGGGACAGGGTATACCGGGGAGCTGTTTTTT
TRBJ1-5 TRBD1 . TRBV7-2 CASSPWTGEFVQPQHF TGTGCCAGCAGCCCCTGGACAGGGGAGTTTGTTCAGCCCCAGCATTTT
TRBJ1-2 TRBD1 . TRBV19 CASGTGLLGYTF TGTGCCAGTGGGACAGGGCTACTTGGCTACACCTTC
TRBJ1-5 TRBD1 . TRBV28 CASSLVLWATGQTVPQHF TGTGCCAGCAGTTTAGTTTTGTGGGCGACAGGGCAAACGGTTCCCCAGCATTTT
TRBJ2-1 TRBD2 . TRBV7-3 CASSLGLAAYNEQFF TGTGCCAGCAGCCTAGGACTAGCGGCGTACAATGAGCAGTTCTTC
TRBJ1-1 . . TRBV2 CASSLGPPSLF TGTGCCAGCTCACTGGGGCCGCCGTCTCTCTTT